The subject of this entry is one T cell receptor (beta chain). Its antigen is not identified. Expressed TCRB transcripts were sequenced because the isolated RNA had all been reverse transcribed beforehand. The protocol was immunoSEQ multiplex PCR, while the TCRdb copy is restricted to in-frame clones and leaves out a portion. The sample lists 680,000 or so clones; about an eighth were seen once. This entry is derived from a study of beta chain features in type 1 diabetes. Study-level results: Diminished insertions and augmented deletions at VDJ junctions characterized type 1 diabetes patients. Any HLA effect on TCRB rearrangement was left unresolved by small sub-analyses. Shorter TCRB CDR3s, moderately but significantly so, were found in Type 1 diabetes patients in all four CD4+ subsets.

With 6 bases removed from V and 2 bases from J, the gap between germline ends came to 22 bases. The germline CDR1 and CDR2 sequences are SGHVS and FNYEAQ. The CDR3 consists of 17 residues. Via the markers CD45RO/CCR7/CD25/CD127/CD95/CD27, stem cell-like memory, regulatory, central memory and naive CD4+ cells were sorted. The chain employs TRBV7-6 and TRBJ2-5; TRBD1 is a possible D gene (6 bases). The sequence derives from a man younger than 30 with type 1 diabetes. Specimen: naive CD4+ T cells from blood. CDR3 protein: CASSSWPGQREQETQYF. DNA for the CDR3: TGTGCCAGCAGTTCATGGCCGGGACAAAGGGAACAAGAGACCCAGTACTTC.